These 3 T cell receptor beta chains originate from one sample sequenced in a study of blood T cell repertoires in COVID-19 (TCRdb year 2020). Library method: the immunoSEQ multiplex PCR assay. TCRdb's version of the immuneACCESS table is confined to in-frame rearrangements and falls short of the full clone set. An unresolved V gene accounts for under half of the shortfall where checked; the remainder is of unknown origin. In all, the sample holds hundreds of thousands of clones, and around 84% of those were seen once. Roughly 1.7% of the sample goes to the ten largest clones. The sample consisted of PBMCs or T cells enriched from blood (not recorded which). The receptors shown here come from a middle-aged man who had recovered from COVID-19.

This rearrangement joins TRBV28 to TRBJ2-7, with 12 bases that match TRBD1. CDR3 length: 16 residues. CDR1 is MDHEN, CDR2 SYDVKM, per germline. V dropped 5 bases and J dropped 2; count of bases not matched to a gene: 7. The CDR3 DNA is TGTGCCAGCAGTCTCCGGGACAGGGGGCTCCCCTACGAGCAGTACTTC. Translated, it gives CASSLRDRGLPYEQYF. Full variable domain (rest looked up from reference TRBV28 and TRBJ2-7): DVKVTQSSRYLVKRTGEKVFLECVQDMDHENMFWYRQDPGLGLRLIYFSYDVKMKEKGDIPEGYSVSREKKERFSLILESASTNQTSMYLCASSLRDRGLPYEQYFGPGTRLTVT.

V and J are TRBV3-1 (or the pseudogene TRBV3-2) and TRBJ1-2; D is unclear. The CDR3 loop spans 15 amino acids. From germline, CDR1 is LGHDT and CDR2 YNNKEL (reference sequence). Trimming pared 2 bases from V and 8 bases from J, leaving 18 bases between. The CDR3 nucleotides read TGTGCCAGCAGCCAATGGACTTTAGGACTGGGGGGCTACACCTTC. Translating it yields CASSQWTLGLGGYTF.

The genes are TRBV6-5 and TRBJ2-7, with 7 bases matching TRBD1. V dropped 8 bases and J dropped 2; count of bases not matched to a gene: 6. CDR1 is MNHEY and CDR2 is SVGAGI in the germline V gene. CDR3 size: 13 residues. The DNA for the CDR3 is TGTGCCAGCGGCAAAACAGGGGCCTACGAGCAGTACTTC. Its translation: CASGKTGAYEQYF.